A selection of T cell receptor beta chains follows, all from one sample in a study of T cell repertoires in cytomegalovirus infection. TCRdb fed the reads into MiXCR, producing one record per CDR3 protein. In the table there are under 300,000 distinct CDR3 sequences, about 12% of which are singletons. The source material was PBMCs. These receptors all stem from a human donor in good health (CMV status not recorded). Some clones in this sample may be carry-over from other donors' samples. Both conserved end residues are part of each CDR3.

J gene: TRBJ1-1; V gene: TRBV6-2/TRBV6-3; CDR3 protein: CASSYSTVANTEAFF
J gene: TRBJ2-7; V gene: TRBV7-2; CDR3 protein: CASSTSLAGRLYEQYF
J gene: TRBJ1-2; V gene: TRBV12-3/TRBV12-4; CDR3 protein: CASSYAAINYGYTF
J gene: TRBJ2-7; V gene: TRBV12-3/TRBV12-4; CDR3 protein: CASSSASGIYEQYF
J gene: TRBJ2-1; V gene: TRBV27; CDR3 protein: CASRLGVADSYNEQFF
J gene: TRBJ2-3; V gene: TRBV7-3; CDR3 protein: CASSFASGGADSQYF
J gene: TRBJ2-5; V gene: TRBV19; CDR3 protein: CASSSSGWETQYF
J gene: TRBJ1-1; V gene: TRBV6-1; CDR3 protein: CASRVTGAGGITEAFF
J gene: TRBJ2-5; V gene: TRBV4-2; CDR3 protein: CASSPLAGIEGETQYF
J gene: TRBJ1-2; V gene: TRBV18; CDR3 protein: CASSPGADRGSYGYTF
J gene: TRBJ2-2; V gene: TRBV5-1; CDR3 protein: CASNVGTATGELFF
J gene: TRBJ2-3; V gene: TRBV7-2; CDR3 protein: CASSRGATGVLTDTQYF
J gene: TRBJ1-6; V gene: TRBV9; CDR3 protein: CASSKTQDNSPLHF
J gene: TRBJ1-2; V gene: TRBV7-2; CDR3 protein: CASSLGSESYGYTF
J gene: TRBJ2-3; V gene: TRBV7-2; CDR3 protein: CASSLDGWQDTQYF
J gene: TRBJ2-2; V gene: TRBV11-3; CDR3 protein: CASSFSSGGLNTGELFF
J gene: TRBJ2-7; V gene: TRBV7-2; CDR3 protein: CASSPSGSTTEQYF
J gene: TRBJ2-1; V gene: TRBV7-2; CDR3 protein: CASSLALAGEQFF
J gene: TRBJ2-3; V gene: TRBV5-4; CDR3 protein: CASRRDRVQTDTQYF
J gene: TRBJ2-7; V gene: TRBV10-2; CDR3 protein: CASSEVSYEQYF
J gene: TRBJ1-5; V gene: TRBV10-3; CDR3 protein: CAISRRGSGEPQHF
J gene: TRBJ2-1; V gene: TRBV7-2; CDR3 protein: CASSFRASSYNEQFF
J gene: TRBJ1-2; V gene: TRBV7-2; CDR3 protein: CASSLDPRGLGGSYGYTF
J gene: TRBJ2-2; V gene: TRBV5-1; CDR3 protein: CASSLTAGDYTGELFF
J gene: TRBJ2-5; V gene: TRBV28; CDR3 protein: CASSSLGVQGAETQYF
J gene: TRBJ1-5; V gene: TRBV28; CDR3 protein: CASSLPEISQHF
J gene: TRBJ2-7; V gene: TRBV7-2; CDR3 protein: CASSRGGGTLTYEQYF
J gene: TRBJ1-1; V gene: TRBV19; CDR3 protein: CASSNRDVARAFF
J gene: TRBJ2-7; V gene: TRBV19; CDR3 protein: CASSVGLGEQYF
J gene: TRBJ1-5; V gene: TRBV6-2/TRBV6-3; CDR3 protein: CASSYKSLNQPQHF
J gene: TRBJ2-1; V gene: TRBV12-5; CDR3 protein: CASESYNEQFF
J gene: TRBJ2-1; V gene: TRBV6-2/TRBV6-3; CDR3 protein: CASSYGRGPYNEQFF
J gene: TRBJ2-2; V gene: TRBV7-3; CDR3 protein: CASSLTRRGTGELFF
J gene: TRBJ2-1; V gene: TRBV29-1; CDR3 protein: CSVEGTGFNYNEQFF
J gene: TRBJ2-2; V gene: TRBV6-1; CDR3 protein: CASSGTYRVLNTGELFF